The source of this T cell receptor (beta chain) is a study of neurological immune-mediated disorders. CDR1 is SGHRS and CDR2 is YFSETQ in the germline V gene. This CDR3 has 15 residues. V lost 5 bases and J lost 3; bases outside the gene matches: 6. MiXCR, run by TCRdb on the 5' RACE reads, gives a single entry per CDR3 protein. In the table there are around 67,000 distinct CDR3 sequences, around 5% of which are singletons. This clonotype occurred many times. What it binds is not known. Study observations and caveats: Neither clinical nor MRI features showed any association with the multiple sclerosis repertoire cluster, and the authors stated that larger cohorts are needed.

This sequence joins TRBV5-1 and TRBJ1-2; 11 bases are a match to TRBD1. Sequenced input: PBMCs. This receptor was identified in a man aged 18 to 30 with multiple sclerosis. The chain's CDR3 is CASRRTGGADYGYTF. Written as DNA, the CDR3 is TGCGCCAGCAGAAGGACAGGGGGCGCCGACTATGGCTACACCTTC.